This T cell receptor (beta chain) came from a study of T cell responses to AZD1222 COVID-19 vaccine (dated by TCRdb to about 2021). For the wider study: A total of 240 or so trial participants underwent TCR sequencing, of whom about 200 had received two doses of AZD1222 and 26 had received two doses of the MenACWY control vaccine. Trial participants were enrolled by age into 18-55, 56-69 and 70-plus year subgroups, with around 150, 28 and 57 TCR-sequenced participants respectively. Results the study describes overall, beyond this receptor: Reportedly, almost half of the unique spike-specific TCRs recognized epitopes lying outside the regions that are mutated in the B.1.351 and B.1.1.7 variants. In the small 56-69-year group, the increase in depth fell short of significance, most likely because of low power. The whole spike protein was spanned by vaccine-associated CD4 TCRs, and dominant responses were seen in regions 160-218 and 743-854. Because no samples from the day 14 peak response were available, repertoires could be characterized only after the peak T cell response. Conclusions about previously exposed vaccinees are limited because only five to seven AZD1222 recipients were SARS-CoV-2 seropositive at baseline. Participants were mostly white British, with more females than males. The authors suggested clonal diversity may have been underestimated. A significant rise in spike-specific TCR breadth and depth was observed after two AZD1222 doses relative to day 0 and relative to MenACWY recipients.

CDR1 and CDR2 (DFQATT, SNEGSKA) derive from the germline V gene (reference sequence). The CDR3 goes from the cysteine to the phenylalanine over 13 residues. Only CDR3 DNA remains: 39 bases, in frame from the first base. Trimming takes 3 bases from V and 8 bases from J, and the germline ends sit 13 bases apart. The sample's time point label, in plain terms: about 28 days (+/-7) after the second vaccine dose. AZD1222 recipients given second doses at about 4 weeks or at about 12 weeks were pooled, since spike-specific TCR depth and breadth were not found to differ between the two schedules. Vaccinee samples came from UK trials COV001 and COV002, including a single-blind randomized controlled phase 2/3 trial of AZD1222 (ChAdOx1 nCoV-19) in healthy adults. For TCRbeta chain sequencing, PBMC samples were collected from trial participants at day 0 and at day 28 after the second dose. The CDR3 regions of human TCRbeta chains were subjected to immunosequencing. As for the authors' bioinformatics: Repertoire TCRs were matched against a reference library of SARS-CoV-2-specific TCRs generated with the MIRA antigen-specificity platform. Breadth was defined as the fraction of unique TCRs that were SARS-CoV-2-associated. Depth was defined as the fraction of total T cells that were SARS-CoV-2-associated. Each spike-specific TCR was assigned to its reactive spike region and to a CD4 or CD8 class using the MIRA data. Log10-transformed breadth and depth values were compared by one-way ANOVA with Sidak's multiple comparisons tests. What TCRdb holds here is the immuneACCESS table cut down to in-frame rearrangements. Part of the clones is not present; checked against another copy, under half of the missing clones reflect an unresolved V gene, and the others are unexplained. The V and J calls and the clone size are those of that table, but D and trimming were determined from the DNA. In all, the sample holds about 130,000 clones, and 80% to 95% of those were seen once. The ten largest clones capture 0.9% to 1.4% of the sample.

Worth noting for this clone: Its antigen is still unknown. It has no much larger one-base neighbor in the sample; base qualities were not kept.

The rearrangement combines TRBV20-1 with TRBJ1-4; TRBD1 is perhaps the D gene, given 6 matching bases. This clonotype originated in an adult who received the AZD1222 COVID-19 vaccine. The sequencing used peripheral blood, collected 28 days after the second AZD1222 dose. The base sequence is TGCAGTGCTAGTCGGGGGGCGAAAGAAAAACTGTTTTTT. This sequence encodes CSASRGAKEKLFF.